This entry describes one T cell receptor beta chain. Its antigen is currently not known. Base qualities were left out, and no much larger clone turns up one base away. V sheds 5 bases and J sheds 12 bases, leaving 20 bases between their ends. The CDR3 contains 13 residues, cysteine and phenylalanine counted. Only CDR3 DNA remains: 39 bases, in frame from the first base. CDR1 is given as ENHRY and CDR2 as SYGVKD, both from the germline V gene. TCRbeta CDR3 regions were amplified from genomic DNA by means of the immunoSEQ Assay, a bias-controlled multiplex PCR. For the original study's pipeline: The number of nucleated cells in each sample was estimated from the amplification of reference gene primers within the assay. To quantify the absolute abundance of each unique TCRbeta CDR3 rearrangement, sequence reads were collapsed and filtered. Productive Simpson clonality was computed per sample as the square root of Simpson's diversity index over productive rearrangements. TCRdb carries this immuneACCESS record with in-frame sequences only. Its versions omit some clonotypes, under half of them owing to an unresolved V gene in the studies checked, with the rest unexplained. V and J calls and clone size are those listed in that table; D and trimming were worked out from the DNA. The sample table records 40,000 or so clones; 60% to 85% of these occur just once. Around 25% of the sample is in the top ten clones.

This sample stems from a study of blood T cell repertoires in COVID-19 (TCRdb year 2020). Study-level background: Collaborator samples came from the United States, Italy and Spain and covered acute and convalescent phases of COVID-19. The samples were drawn from two sources: the first 160 participants of the ongoing ImmuneRACE study, and 950 to 1,500 subjects contributed by 6 global collaborators. The sample metadata nearly always contained a de-identified subject ID, COVID-19 status, age in years and sex. Where available, HLA class I and class II types were taken from metadata supplied by the sample provider and were not determined by assay-based typing. The repertoires were released in a freely available public database meant as a resource for research on the immune response to SARS-CoV-2. The dataset comprised deeply sampled blood TCRbeta repertoires from subjects exposed to, actively infected with, or recovered from COVID-19. The material from the prospective study consisted of cDNA or gDNA derived from T cells, B-cell-depleted T cells, or PBMCs.

The collaborating institutions used their own protocols to collect whole blood in K2EDTA tubes. For TCRbeta analysis, collaborators shipped samples in one of three forms: frozen whole blood, isolated PBMCs, or DNA extracted from either of those sample types. Results and caveats for the whole study, not just this receptor: The quantity of clinical and demographic metadata differed by source and by participant and was supplied without curation.

The rearranged segments are TRBV10-3 and TRBJ2-7; TRBD2 is a weak D gene call, 5 bases matching. Material for sequencing was peripheral blood. The receptor was isolated from a man between 65 and 85 years old with acute or convalescent COVID-19. The CDR3 region reads CAISPGMTGLMYF. Read as DNA, the sequence is TGTGCCATCAGTCCGGGGATGACTGGTTTGATGTACTTC.